This passage covers 32 T cell receptor beta chains from one sample sequenced in a study of blood T cells in healthy people across ages. Primed by a sample-barcoded 5' primer and a J-beta primer mix, a second PCR proceeded for about 6 to 11 cycles. Via MiXCR, TCRdb re-called the 5' RACE reads, giving one row per CDR3 protein. This table has 1.8 million or so distinct CDR3 sequences, around 40% appearing once. Sequenced input: blood. These receptors were obtained from a human donor in good health.

The chain employs TRBV21-1 and TRBJ1-5; TRBD1 is the table's D call and was not checked against the DNA. TRBV21-1 is flagged as a pseudogene. The CDR3 contains 16 residues. CDR3 coding DNA: TGTGCCAGCAGCAAAGCGCTAGATCCATGGGGCCAGCCCCAGCATTTT. Protein: CASSKALDPWGQPQHF.

The chain employs TRBV20-1 and TRBJ1-5, with no clear D. Looked up from germline, CDR1 is DFQATT and CDR2 is SNEGSKA (reference sequence). The CDR3 has 14 residues. The germline V and J ends were trimmed by 2 bases and 5 bases, with 13 bases remaining between them. The CDR3 is CSARITRFDQPQHF. The DNA of the CDR3 is TGCAGTGCTAGAATCACACGATTTGATCAGCCCCAGCATTTT.

V usage is TRBV7-2 and J usage is TRBJ2-5; D might be TRBD2 (7 bases). The end of the DNA aligns better with TRBJ2-7, so the J call may be wrong. The germline V gene encodes CDR1 SGHTA and CDR2 FQGNSA. This CDR3 region has 14 residues. DNA for the CDR3: TGTGCCAGCGCACGGAACGGGGGGCCCTACGAGCAGTACTTC. Translation: CASARNGGPYEQYF.

This clonotype was counted only a few times. The chain combines TRBV7-2 with TRBJ2-1; TRBD2 matches at 8 bases. Per the germline V gene, CDR1 is SGHTA and CDR2 is FQGNSA. The CDR3 sequence is 16 residues long. Trimming removed 4 bases from V and 4 bases from J; junction bases left unmatched: 9. CDR3 in amino acids: CASSSDSGAVYNEQFF. The DNA of the CDR3 is TGTGCCAGCAGCTCAGATAGCGGGGCGGTATACAATGAGCAGTTCTTC.

The chain combines TRBV15 with TRBJ2-3, with D possibly matching TRBD1 (5 bases). The length of the CDR3 is 16 residues. From germline, CDR1 is LNHNV and CDR2 YYDKDF (reference sequence). Trimming cost V 3 bases and J 3 bases, with 16 bases left between them. CDR3 nucleotides: TGTGCCACCAGCAGGATAACCGGACATGGTACAGATACGCAGTATTTT. Translated: CATSRITGHGTDTQYF.

This clonotype was observed a handful of times. The CDR3: CASSMAETQYF. DNA for the CDR3: TGTGCCAGTAGTATGGCGGAGACCCAGTACTTC. The chain combines TRBV19 with TRBJ2-7; D not certain. The DNA end is more similar to TRBJ2-5, so the J call may be wrong. Germline V gives CDR1 LNHDA, CDR2 SQIVND (reference sequence). CDR3 length equals 11 residues.

The V and J genes are TRBV3-1 and TRBJ1-2, with TRBD1 matching over 7 bases. Trimming removed 0 bases from V and 2 bases from J; junction bases left unmatched: 6. This CDR3 comprises 16 residues. In germline, CDR1 is LGHDT, CDR2 YNNKEL (reference sequence). In nucleotides, the CDR3 is TGTGCCAGCAGCCAAGAGTCCGGGACAGCAAACTATGGCTACACCTTC. Protein: CASSQESGTANYGYTF.

The DNA of the CDR3 is TGTGCCAGCAGCTCCGGGGGGATCCAAGAGACCCAGTACTTC. Residues: CASSSGGIQETQYF. The rearrangement links TRBV7-2 to TRBJ2-5; TRBD2 matches 7 bases. CDR1 is SGHTA and CDR2 is FQGNSA in the germline V gene. The CDR3 covers 14 residues. The junction had 3 bases not matched to a gene; V was cut back by 4 bases and J by 1 base.

This sequence joins TRBV3-1 and TRBJ2-3, with D possibly TRBD1 on 5 matching bases. Germline CDR1 is LGHDT and CDR2 is YNNKEL (reference sequence). The CDR3 length is 16 residues. The V and J ends lost 1 base and 1 base respectively, with 12 bases between them. This CDR3 is CASSQVVFRGTDTQYF. The DNA of the CDR3 is TGTGCCAGCAGCCAAGTTGTCTTCAGGGGCACAGATACGCAGTATTTT.

V is TRBV6-1 and J is TRBJ2-5; the match to TRBD2 covers 9 bases. With 6 bases clipped from V and 11 bases from J, the junction kept 16 bases outside the gene matches. The CDR3 length is 15 residues. Germline lookup yields CDR1 MNHNS and CDR2 SASEGT. The CDR3 spells CASRGLAFGGVEQYF. The CDR3 bases are TGTGCCAGCAGGGGACTAGCCTTCGGGGGTGTGGAGCAGTACTTC.

This clonotype was seen more than once but under ten times. The chain carries TRBV7-2 and TRBJ2-5, with D possibly TRBD1 on 5 matching bases. Germline assignment: CDR1 SGHTA and CDR2 FQGNSA. The V end lost 5 bases, the J end lost 0 bases, and 10 bases lay between the germline ends. The CDR3 sequence is 14 residues long. The CDR3 loop reads CASSARTNQETQYF. In DNA, the CDR3 is TGTGCCAGCAGCGCTAGGACAAACCAAGAGACCCAGTACTTC. Full variable domain (outside the CDR3, taken from reference TRBV7-2 and TRBJ2-5): GAGVSQSPSNKVTEKGKDVELRCDPISGHTALYWYRQSLGQGLEFLIYFQGNSAPDKSGLPSDRFSAERTGGSVSTLTIQRTQQEDSAVYLCASSARTNQETQYFGPGTRLLVL.

This clonotype was recorded a few times. V is TRBV7-8 and J is TRBJ2-7, with D perhaps matching TRBD1 or TRBD2 (5 bases each). Trimming stripped 5 bases from V and 0 bases from J, with 17 bases between. CDR3 length equals 16 residues. The germline V gene encodes CDR1 SGHVS and CDR2 FQNEAQ. DNA for the CDR3: TGTGCCAGCAGCCCTAACGCGGCAGGGAGCTCCTACGAGCAGTACTTC. This encodes CASSPNAAGSSYEQYF. Complete variable domain (other parts from reference TRBV7-8 and TRBJ2-7): GAGVSQSPRYKVAKRGQDVALRCDPISGHVSLFWYQQALGQGPEFLTYFQNEAQLDKSGLPSDRFFAERPEGSVSTLKIQRTQQEDSAVYLCASSPNAAGSSYEQYFGPGTRLTVT.

This chain uses TRBV6-1 with TRBJ1-2; a possible D gene is TRBD1 (5 bases). This CDR3 is built from 15 residues. CDR1 is MNHNS and CDR2 is SASEGT in the germline V gene. Between the trimmed V and J ends, which lost 6 bases and 4 bases, there was a span of 18 bases. CDR3 protein: CASSLDSQSPYGYTF. The CDR3, as DNA: TGTGCCAGCAGCCTAGACAGCCAATCACCCTATGGCTACACCTTC.

This clonotype showed up just once. The chain joins TRBV9 to TRBJ1-2, with 9 positions matching TRBD1. The germline CDR1 and CDR2 sequences are SGDLS and YYNGEE. The CDR3 has 15 residues. Trimming removed 3 bases from V and 4 bases from J; junction bases left unmatched: 7. CDR3 DNA: TGTGCCAGCAGCGCCCCGACAGGGGGGGGCTATGGCTACACCTTC. Translated: CASSAPTGGGYGYTF.

This clonotype appeared a few times. The chain couples TRBV10-3 to TRBJ2-1; TRBD2 aligns across 7 bases. Per germline, CDR1 ENHRY and CDR2 SYGVKD. The ends lost 10 bases at V and 8 bases at J; junction bases unmatched: 11. CDR3 size: 13 residues. CDR3 amino acids: CATQLREGDEQFF. In nucleotides, the CDR3 is TGTGCCACCCAACTCAGGGAGGGAGATGAGCAGTTCTTC.

This clonotype was picked up a small number of times. CDR3 residues: CASSRGQSTETQYF. In DNA form, the CDR3 reads TGTGCCAGCAGTCGCGGACAGTCCACGGAGACCCAGTACTTC. J is TRBJ2-5 and V is TRBV28; the D gene is possibly TRBD1 (6 bases). The CDR3 spans 14 residues. Trimming stripped 5 bases from V and 5 bases from J, with 15 bases between. CDR1 is MDHEN and CDR2 is SYDVKM in the germline V gene.

This chain connects TRBV4-1 to TRBJ2-7, with D perhaps TRBD1 (6 bases). Looked up from germline, CDR1 is MGHRA and CDR2 is YSYEKL. This CDR3 spans 16 amino acids. V lost 0 bases to trimming and J lost 2 bases, with 14 bases between them. CDR3: CASSQDVLQGAYEQYF. CDR3 nucleotides: TGCGCCAGCAGCCAAGATGTACTACAGGGAGCCTACGAGCAGTACTTC.

CDR3 nucleotides: TGCGCCAGCAGCTTTGGACAGGTTGCAACTAATGAAAAACTGTTTTTT. Translation: CASSFGQVATNEKLFF. The rearrangement joins TRBV5-1 to TRBJ1-4; 7 bases are a match to TRBD1. The CDR3 is made up of 16 amino acids. Germline values: CDR1 SGHRS, CDR2 YFSETQ. Losses at the gene ends were 2 bases for V and 0 bases for J; bases not matched to a gene: 4. Supplemented by reference TRBV5-1 and TRBJ1-4, the full variable domain reads KAGVTQTPRYLIKTRGQQVTLSCSPISGHRSVSWYQQTPGQGLQFLFEYFSETQRNKGNFPGRFSGRQFSNSRSEMNVSTLELGDSALYLCASSFGQVATNEKLFFGSGTQLSVL.

The chain links TRBV29-1 to TRBJ2-7; perhaps TRBD1 as D (6 bases). The J call may be incorrect, as the DNA end agrees better with TRBJ2-5. CDR1 is SQVTM, CDR2 ANQGSEA, per germline. The CDR3 runs 12 residues. This CDR3 reads CSVRGGEQTQYF. The CDR3 DNA is TGCAGCGTTCGTGGGGGCGAGCAGACCCAGTACTTC.

J is TRBJ1-2 and V is TRBV29-1; 9 bases map to TRBD1. Germline assignment: CDR1 SQVTM and CDR2 ANQGSEA. The CDR3 is made up of 14 amino acids. The V segment lost 8 bases and the J segment 8 bases; nucleotides outside the gene matches: 15. CDR3 loop: CSIGGLQGAVGYTF. As DNA, the CDR3 is TGCAGCATTGGGGGGTTACAGGGGGCGGTCGGCTACACCTTC.

As concerns this clonotype: A much larger clone lies a single base off, so this may be a read error. The CDR3 loop reads CSASLLGNEQYF. For the CDR3, the DNA is TGCAGCGCCTCCCTCCTCGGTAATGAGCAGTACTTC. This chain joins TRBV29-1 and TRBJ2-5; D unresolved. The CDR3 length is 12 residues. Germline-derived CDR1 and CDR2 are SQVTM and ANQGSEA. The germline V and J ends were trimmed by 7 bases and 11 bases, with 20 bases remaining between them.

This sequence joins TRBV20-1 and TRBJ2-3, with D perhaps matching TRBD1 (5 bases). The CDR3 has 11 amino acids. V was pared by 5 bases and J by 6 bases, with 9 bases between. Germline V gives CDR1 DFQATT, CDR2 SNEGSKA (reference sequence). The CDR3 loop reads CSAGAEDTQYF. DNA of the CDR3: TGCAGTGCTGGGGCAGAGGATACGCAGTATTTT.

This clonotype was seen a few times. The chain links TRBV7-9 to TRBJ1-4; D is uncertain. V was clipped by 3 bases and J by 5 bases, with 4 bases between them. There are 12 residues in the CDR3. The germline CDR1 and CDR2 sequences are SEHNR and FQNEAQ (reference sequence). CDR3 sequence reads: CASSFWNEKLFF. The CDR3 DNA reads TGTGCCAGCAGCTTCTGGAATGAAAAACTGTTTTTT.

The chain links TRBV20-1 to TRBJ2-3, with D tentatively TRBD1 or TRBD2 (5 bases each). Germline CDR1 is DFQATT and CDR2 is SNEGSKA (reference sequence). With 6 bases removed from V and 5 bases from J, the gap between germline ends came to 21 bases. The CDR3 contains 15 residues. CDR3 in amino acids: CSAGTGLPVGDTQYF. The CDR3 DNA follows: TGCAGTGCCGGAACAGGACTTCCTGTAGGAGATACGCAGTATTTT.

This clonotype was seen a few times. The chain employs TRBV28 and TRBJ2-7, with D possibly matching TRBD1 (6 bases). The V and J ends lost 2 bases and 4 bases respectively, with 12 bases between them. The CDR3 contains 14 residues. Germline assignment: CDR1 MDHEN and CDR2 SYDVKM. The CDR3 here is CASSLPDSVYEQYF. The DNA of the CDR3 is TGTGCCAGCAGTTTACCGGACAGTGTGTACGAGCAGTACTTC.

V gene TRBV2 combines with J gene TRBJ1-1; D remains ambiguous. V gave up 7 bases and J gave up 10 bases, with 22 bases separating them. CDR3 size: 14 residues. Germline CDR1 SNHLY, CDR2 FYNNEI. The CDR3 here is CASNSVRYGVGAFF. As DNA, the CDR3 is TGTGCCAGCAATAGCGTAAGGTACGGGGTTGGAGCTTTCTTT. Full variable domain (rest looked up from reference TRBV2 and TRBJ1-1): EPEVTQTPSHQVTQMGQEVILRCVPISNHLYFYWYRQILGQKVEFLVSFYNNEISEKSEIFDDQFSVERPDGSNFTLKIRSTKLEDSAMYFCASNSVRYGVGAFFGQGTRLTVV.

Points on this clonotype: The junction departs from the called germline gene at one end, perhaps through a read error. This rearrangement joins TRBV7-9 to TRBJ1-6; perhaps TRBD1 as D (5 bases). The CDR3 runs 14 residues. The germline V gene has CDR1 SEHNR and CDR2 FQNEAQ (reference sequence). CDR3 nucleotides: TGCGCCAGCAGCTGGGGGAGGAGAAATTCACCCCTCCACTTT. Encoded protein: CASSWGRRNSPLHF.

The chain is built from TRBV20-1 and TRBJ2-1; TRBD2 matches 10 bases. The V segment lost 7 bases and the J segment 0 bases; nucleotides outside the gene matches: 6. Germline V gene sequence: CDR1 DFQATT, CDR2 SNEGSKA (reference sequence). CDR3 size: 15 residues. Here the CDR3 reads CSGIERGGSYNEQFF. The CDR3 bases are TGCAGTGGTATCGAGCGGGGGGGCTCCTACAATGAGCAGTTCTTC.

This chain links TRBV20-1 with TRBJ2-1, with 14 bases lining up with TRBD2. This CDR3 region has 14 residues. The germline CDR1 and CDR2 sequences are DFQATT and SNEGSKA (reference sequence). Trimming took 6 bases from V and 10 from J; bases not matched to a gene: 8. The CDR3 coding sequence is TGCAGTGCCAGTTTAGGACTAGCGGGGGGAGAGCAGTTCTTC. Translated: CSASLGLAGGEQFF.

The chain couples TRBV12-3 or TRBV12-4 to TRBJ2-3, with D hard to call. V shed 3 bases and J shed 0 bases, with 10 bases lying between them. The CDR3 has 15 amino acids. CDR3 in amino acids: CASSFGQHSTDTQYF. CDR3 nucleotides: TGTGCCAGCAGTTTCGGGCAGCATAGCACAGATACGCAGTATTTT.

The chain carries TRBV5-1 and TRBJ1-2, with D uncertain. V was clipped by 1 base and J by 8 bases, with 9 bases between them. This CDR3 contains 12 residues. Germline V lookup: CDR1 SGHRS, CDR2 YFSETQ. The CDR3 loop is CASSLNQEGYTF. CDR3 DNA: TGCGCCAGCAGCTTGAATCAGGAAGGCTACACCTTC.

The V gene is TRBV6-5, the J gene TRBJ2-5; D may be TRBD1 or TRBD2 (6 bases each). The V end lost 2 bases, the J end lost 1 base, and 8 bases lay between the germline ends. The CDR3 has 14 residues. CDR1 and CDR2 from the germline V gene are MNHEY and SVGAGI. CDR3 nucleotide sequence: TGTGCCAGCAGTTACGAGGGGGGCCAAGAGACCCAGTACTTC. Translating it yields CASSYEGGQETQYF.